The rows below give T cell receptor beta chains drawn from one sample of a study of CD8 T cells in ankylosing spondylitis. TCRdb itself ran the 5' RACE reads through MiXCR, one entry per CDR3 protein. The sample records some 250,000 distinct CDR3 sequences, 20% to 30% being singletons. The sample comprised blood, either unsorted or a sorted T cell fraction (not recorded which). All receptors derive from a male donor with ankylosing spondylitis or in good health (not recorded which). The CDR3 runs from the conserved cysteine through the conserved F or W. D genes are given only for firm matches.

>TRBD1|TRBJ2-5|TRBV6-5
CASGQEETQYF
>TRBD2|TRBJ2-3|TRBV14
CASTLGRGGLADTQYF
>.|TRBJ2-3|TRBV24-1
CATSDPGDRTDTQYF
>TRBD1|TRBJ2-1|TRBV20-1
CSATPGTGSDNEQFF
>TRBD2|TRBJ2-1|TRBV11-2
CASSLDLASGDGNEQFF
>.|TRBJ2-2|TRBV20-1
CSAFLGTGELFF
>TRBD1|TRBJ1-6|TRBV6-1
CASGGQGNSPLHF
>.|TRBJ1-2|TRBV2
CASSTRVNYGYTF
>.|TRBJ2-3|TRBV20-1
CSARDRGKWAQYF
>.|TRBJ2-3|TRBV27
CASSYWGSTDTQYF
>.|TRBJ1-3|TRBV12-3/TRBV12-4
CASSEPRSIGNTIYF
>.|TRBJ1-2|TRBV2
CASMSDGGGYTF
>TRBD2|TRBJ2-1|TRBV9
CASSVEGTSGNEQFF
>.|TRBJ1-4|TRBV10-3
CAISERDGSEKLFF
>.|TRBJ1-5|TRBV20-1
CSARPPNGQPQHF
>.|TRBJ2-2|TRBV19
CASTLPRGASTGELFF
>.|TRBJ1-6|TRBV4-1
CASSQDTGARNSPLHF
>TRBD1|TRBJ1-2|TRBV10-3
CAIRTGKLANYGYTF
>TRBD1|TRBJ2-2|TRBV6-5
CASSSRDSYITGELFF
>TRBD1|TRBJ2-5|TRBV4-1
CASSQGRQLGQGRETQYF
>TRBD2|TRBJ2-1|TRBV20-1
CSARDRLAGGAYNEQFF
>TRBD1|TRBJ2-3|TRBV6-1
CASIDRQGGDTQYF